A single TCR beta chain is shown here with its context. The data were obtained in a study of blood T cell repertoires in COVID-19. Study details: In each case, the material was cDNA or gDNA derived from T cells, B-cell-depleted T cells, or PBMCs.

V was shortened by 4 bases and J by 0 bases, with 9 bases between the two germline ends. This CDR3 region has 14 residues. Looked up from germline, CDR1 is SNHLY and CDR2 is FYNNEI. Sequenced by immunoSEQ multiplex PCR; TCRdb stores in-frame clones only, minus some. The table shows around 300,000 clones, with about 88% occurring only once. Recovered participants had two consecutive negative NP/OP PCR tests, healthcare professional clearance, or symptom resolution. The rearrangement joins TRBV2 to TRBJ1-2; unclear D gene. The sequence was obtained from a woman in her forties or fifties who had recovered from COVID-19. The sample taken for sequencing was PBMCs or T cells enriched from blood (not recorded which). CDR3 loop: CASSAGGANYGYTF. In DNA, the CDR3 is TGTGCCAGCAGTGCCGGAGGAGCTAACTATGGCTACACCTTC. Variable domain in full (rest from reference TRBV2 and TRBJ1-2): EPEVTQTPSHQVTQMGQEVILRCVPISNHLYFYWYRQILGQKVEFLVSFYNNEISEKSEIFDDQFSVERPDGSNFTLKIRSTKLEDSAMYFCASSAGGANYGYTFGSGTRLTVV.